This is a list of T cell receptor beta chains from one sample in a study of CD8+ T cells in alopecia areata. TCRdb's table, derived via immunoSEQ multiplex PCR, lists solely in-frame clones and lacks some. The data show roughly 280,000 clones, about three fifths seen once. Sequencing used CD4+ T cells sorted from blood, obtained at week 52, from a patient treated with tofacitinib. Source of these receptors: a human donor with alopecia areata. CDR3s include the opening cysteine and the closing phenylalanine or tryptophan. The D gene is left open where the match is weak. Rows may omit the clone size; those that give it use once, few, many or a size class.

- few TRBJ2-7 TRBV30 CAWSVRRGSYEQYF TGTGCCTGGAGTGTTCGCCGAGGCTCCTACGAGCAGTACTTC
TRBD1 - TRBJ1-1 TRBV5-1 CASTQGQGGTEAFF TGCGCCAGCACCCAGGGACAGGGGGGCACTGAAGCTTTCTTT
TRBD1 - TRBJ2-3 TRBV9 CASSVRGPTDTQYF TGTGCCAGCAGCGTGAGGGGGCCCACAGATACGCAGTATTTT
TRBD2 once TRBJ2-1 TRBV6-6 CAMAGGPDNEQFF TGTGCCATGGCGGGAGGCCCTGACAATGAGCAGTTCTTC
TRBD1 - TRBJ1-2 TRBV5-6 CASRRQGNNYGYTF TGTGCCAGCAGGAGACAGGGGAACAACTATGGCTACACCTTC
TRBD2 - TRBJ2-7 TRBV29-1 CSVKRGLLYEQYF TGCAGCGTGAAGCGGGGGTTACTCTACGAGCAGTACTTC
TRBD1 few TRBJ2-5 TRBV13 CASSPRTGNQETQYF TGTGCCAGCAGCCCCCGGACAGGGAACCAAGAGACCCAGTACTTC
- - TRBJ1-1 TRBV6-5 CASASGYTEAFF TGTGCCAGCGCATCGGGGTACACTGAAGCTTTCTTT
TRBD2 - TRBJ2-5 TRBV29-1 CSVPGITREAQYF TGCAGCGTTCCGGGAATAACCCGGGAGGCCCAGTACTTC
- - TRBJ2-5 TRBV5-4 CATSLGGAGETQYF TGTGCCACAAGCCTTGGGGGGGCCGGAGAGACCCAGTACTTC
- once TRBJ1-2 TRBV14 CASSQVGSGVYGYTF TGTGCCAGCAGCCAAGTTGGTTCAGGTGTCTATGGCTACACCTTC
- - TRBJ1-6 TRBV30 CAWRRTGESPLHF TGTGCCTGGAGACGGACCGGGGAGTCACCCCTCCACTTT
- - TRBJ2-2 TRBV6-4 CASSTDSNTGELFF TGTGCCAGCAGTACCGACAGCAACACCGGGGAGCTGTTTTTT
- - TRBJ1-2 TRBV7-2 CASSVESQFLYGYTF TGTGCCAGCAGCGTCGAAAGCCAGTTCCTCTATGGCTACACCTTC
TRBD1 - TRBJ1-2 TRBV29-1 CSVMGQGGYGYTF TGCAGCGTGATGGGACAGGGGGGGTATGGCTACACCTTC
- - TRBJ1-1 TRBV30 CAWSVLAGLIAFF TGTGCCTGGAGTGTACTCGCCGGTCTTATAGCTTTCTTT
TRBD1 once TRBJ1-5 TRBV2 CASTPDRLSNQPQHF TGTGCCAGCACCCCGGACAGGTTAAGCAATCAGCCCCAGCATTTT
TRBD1 - TRBJ1-2 TRBV30 CAWSSAGQGALIGKGYTF TGTGCCTGGAGTTCAGCCGGGCAGGGGGCGCTGATCGGTAAAGGCTACACCTTC
- - TRBJ1-5 TRBV30 CAWSVGSGQPQHF TGTGCCTGGAGTGTGGGAAGTGGACAGCCCCAGCATTTT
- many TRBJ2-1 TRBV7-3 CASSLGQRDEQFF TGTGCCAGCAGCCTCGGACAGCGCGATGAGCAGTTCTTC
- few TRBJ2-6 TRBV19 CASSIVPSGANVLTF TGTGCCAGTAGTATCGTGCCCTCTGGGGCCAACGTCCTGACTTTC
- - TRBJ1-6 TRBV9 CASSVGQGNSPLHF TGTGCCAGCAGCGTAGGCCAGGGTAATTCACCCCTCCACTTT
- - TRBJ2-3 TRBV30 CAWQGSLSTDTQYF TGTGCCTGGCAGGGATCGTTAAGCACAGATACGCAGTATTTT
- - TRBJ1-2 TRBV19 CASSNLNYGYTF TGTGCCAGTAGTAACCTCAACTATGGCTACACCTTC
- once TRBJ2-7 TRBV30 CAWSVRAREQYF TGTGCCTGGAGTGTTCGGGCGCGCGAGCAGTACTTC
- few TRBJ1-2 TRBV11-1 CASSLASQGDGYTF TGTGCCAGCAGCTTAGCGTCCCAGGGAGATGGCTACACCTTC
- - TRBJ1-2 TRBV7-2 CASSGSGGYGYTF TGTGCCAGCAGCGGGAGCGGCGGGTATGGCTACACCTTC
- few TRBJ2-4 TRBV29-1 CSVGLVGIQYF TGCAGCGTTGGCCTGGTTGGGATTCAGTACTTC
TRBD2 - TRBJ2-5 TRBV27 CASSFSSGGETQYF TGTGCCAGCAGTTTCTCTAGCGGGGGGGAGACCCAGTACTTC